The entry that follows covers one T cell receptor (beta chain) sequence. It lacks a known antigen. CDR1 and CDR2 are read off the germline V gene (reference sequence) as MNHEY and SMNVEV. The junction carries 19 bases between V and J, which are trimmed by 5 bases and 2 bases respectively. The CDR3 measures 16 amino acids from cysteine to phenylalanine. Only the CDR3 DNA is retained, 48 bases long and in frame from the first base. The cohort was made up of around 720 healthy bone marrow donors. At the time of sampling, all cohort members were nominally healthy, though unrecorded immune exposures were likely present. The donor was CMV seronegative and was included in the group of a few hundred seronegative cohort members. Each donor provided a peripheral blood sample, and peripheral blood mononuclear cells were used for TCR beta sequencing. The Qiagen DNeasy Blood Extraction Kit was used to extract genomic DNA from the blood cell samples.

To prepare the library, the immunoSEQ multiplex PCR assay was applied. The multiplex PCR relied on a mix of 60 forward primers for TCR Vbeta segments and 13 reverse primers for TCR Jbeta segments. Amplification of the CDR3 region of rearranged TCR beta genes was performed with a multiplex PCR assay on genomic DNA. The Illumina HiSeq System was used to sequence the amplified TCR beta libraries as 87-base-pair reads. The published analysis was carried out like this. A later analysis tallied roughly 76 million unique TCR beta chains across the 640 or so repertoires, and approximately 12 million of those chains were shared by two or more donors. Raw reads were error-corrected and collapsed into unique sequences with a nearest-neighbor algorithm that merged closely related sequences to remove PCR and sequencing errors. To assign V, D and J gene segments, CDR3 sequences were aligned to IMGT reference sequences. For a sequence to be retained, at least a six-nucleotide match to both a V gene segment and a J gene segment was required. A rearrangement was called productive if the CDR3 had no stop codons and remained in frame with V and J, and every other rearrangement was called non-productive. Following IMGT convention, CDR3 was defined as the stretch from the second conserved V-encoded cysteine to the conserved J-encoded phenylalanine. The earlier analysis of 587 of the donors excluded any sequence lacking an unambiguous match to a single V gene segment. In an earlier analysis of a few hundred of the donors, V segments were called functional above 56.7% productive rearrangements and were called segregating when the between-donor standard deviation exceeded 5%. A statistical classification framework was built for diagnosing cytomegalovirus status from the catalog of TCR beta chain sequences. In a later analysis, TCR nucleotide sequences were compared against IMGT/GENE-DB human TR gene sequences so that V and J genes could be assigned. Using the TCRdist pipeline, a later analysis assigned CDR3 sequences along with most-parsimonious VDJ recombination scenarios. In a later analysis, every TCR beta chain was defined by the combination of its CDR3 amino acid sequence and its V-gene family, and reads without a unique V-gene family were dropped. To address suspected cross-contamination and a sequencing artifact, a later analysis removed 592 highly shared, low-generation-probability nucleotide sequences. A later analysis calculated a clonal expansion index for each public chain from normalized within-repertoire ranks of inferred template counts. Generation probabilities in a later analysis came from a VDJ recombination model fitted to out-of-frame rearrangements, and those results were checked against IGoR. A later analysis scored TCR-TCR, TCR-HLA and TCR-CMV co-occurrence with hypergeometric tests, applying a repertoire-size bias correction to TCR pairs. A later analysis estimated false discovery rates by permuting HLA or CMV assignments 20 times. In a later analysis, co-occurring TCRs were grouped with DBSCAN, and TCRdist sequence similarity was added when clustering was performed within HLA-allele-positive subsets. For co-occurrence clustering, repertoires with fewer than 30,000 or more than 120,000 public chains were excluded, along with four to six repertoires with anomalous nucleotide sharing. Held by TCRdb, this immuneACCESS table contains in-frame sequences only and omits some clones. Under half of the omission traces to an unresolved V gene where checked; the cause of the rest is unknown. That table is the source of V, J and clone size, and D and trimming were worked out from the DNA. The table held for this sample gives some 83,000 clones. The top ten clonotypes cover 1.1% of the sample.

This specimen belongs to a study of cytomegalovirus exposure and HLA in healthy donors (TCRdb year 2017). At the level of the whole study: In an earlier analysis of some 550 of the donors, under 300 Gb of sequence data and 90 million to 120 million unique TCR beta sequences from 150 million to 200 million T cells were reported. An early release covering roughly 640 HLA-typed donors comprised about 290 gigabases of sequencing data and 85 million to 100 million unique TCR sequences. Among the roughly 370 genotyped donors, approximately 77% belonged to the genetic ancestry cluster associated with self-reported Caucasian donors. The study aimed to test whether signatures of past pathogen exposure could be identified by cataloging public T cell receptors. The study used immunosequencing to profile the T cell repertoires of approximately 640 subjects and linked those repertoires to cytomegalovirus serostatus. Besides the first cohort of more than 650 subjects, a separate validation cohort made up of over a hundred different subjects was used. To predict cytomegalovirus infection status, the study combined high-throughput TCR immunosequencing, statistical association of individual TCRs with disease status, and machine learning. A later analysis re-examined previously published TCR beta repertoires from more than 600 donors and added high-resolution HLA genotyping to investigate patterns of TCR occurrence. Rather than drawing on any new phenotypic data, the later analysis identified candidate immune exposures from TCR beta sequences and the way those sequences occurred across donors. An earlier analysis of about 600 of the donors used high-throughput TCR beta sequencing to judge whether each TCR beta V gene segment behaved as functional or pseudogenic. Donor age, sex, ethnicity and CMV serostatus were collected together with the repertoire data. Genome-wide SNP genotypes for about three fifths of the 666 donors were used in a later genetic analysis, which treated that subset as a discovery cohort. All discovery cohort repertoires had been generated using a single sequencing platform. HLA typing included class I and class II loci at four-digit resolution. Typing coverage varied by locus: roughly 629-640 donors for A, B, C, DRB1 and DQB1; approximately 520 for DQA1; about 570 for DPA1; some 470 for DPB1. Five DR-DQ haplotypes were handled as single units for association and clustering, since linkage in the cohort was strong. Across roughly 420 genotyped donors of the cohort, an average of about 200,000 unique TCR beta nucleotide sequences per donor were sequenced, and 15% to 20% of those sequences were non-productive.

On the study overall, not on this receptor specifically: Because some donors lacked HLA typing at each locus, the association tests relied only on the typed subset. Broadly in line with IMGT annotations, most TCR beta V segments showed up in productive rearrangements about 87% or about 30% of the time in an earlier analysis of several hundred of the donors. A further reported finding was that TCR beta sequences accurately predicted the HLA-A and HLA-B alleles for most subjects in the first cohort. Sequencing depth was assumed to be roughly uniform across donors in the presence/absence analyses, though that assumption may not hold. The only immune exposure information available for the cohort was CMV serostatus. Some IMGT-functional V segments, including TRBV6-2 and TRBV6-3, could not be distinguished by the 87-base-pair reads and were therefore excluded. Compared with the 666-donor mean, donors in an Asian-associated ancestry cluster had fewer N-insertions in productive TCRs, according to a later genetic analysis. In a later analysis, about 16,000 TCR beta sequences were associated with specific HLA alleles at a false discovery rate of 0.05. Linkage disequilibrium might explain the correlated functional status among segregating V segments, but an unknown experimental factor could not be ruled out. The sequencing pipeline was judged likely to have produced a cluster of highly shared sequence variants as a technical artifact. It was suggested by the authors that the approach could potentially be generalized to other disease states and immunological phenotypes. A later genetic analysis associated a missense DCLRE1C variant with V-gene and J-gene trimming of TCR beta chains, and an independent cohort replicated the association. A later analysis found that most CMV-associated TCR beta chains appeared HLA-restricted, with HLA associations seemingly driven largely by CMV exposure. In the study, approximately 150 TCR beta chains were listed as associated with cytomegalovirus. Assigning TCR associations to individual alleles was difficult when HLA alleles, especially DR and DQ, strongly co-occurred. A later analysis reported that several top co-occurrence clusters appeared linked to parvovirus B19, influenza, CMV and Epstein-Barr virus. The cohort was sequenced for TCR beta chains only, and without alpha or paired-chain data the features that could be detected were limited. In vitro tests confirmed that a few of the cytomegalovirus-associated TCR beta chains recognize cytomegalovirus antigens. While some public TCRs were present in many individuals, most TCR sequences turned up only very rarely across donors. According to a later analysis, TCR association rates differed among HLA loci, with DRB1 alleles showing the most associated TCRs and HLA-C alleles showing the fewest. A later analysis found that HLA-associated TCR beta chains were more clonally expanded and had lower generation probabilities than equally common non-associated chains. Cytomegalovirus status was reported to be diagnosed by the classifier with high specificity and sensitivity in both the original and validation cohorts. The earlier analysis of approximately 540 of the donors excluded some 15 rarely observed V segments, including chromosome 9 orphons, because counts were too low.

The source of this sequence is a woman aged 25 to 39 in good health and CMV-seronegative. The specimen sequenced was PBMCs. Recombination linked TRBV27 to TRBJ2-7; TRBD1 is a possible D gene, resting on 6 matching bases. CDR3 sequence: CASSVGMGRGAYEQYF. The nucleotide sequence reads TGTGCCAGCAGTGTAGGAATGGGCAGGGGCGCCTACGAGCAGTACTTC.